The rows below give T cell receptor beta chains drawn from one sample of a study of post-analysis software for immune sequencing data. One entry per CDR3 protein results from TCRdb running MiXCR on the PCR reads. The profile shows hundreds of thousands of distinct CDR3 sequences, more than 50% of them singletons. Material: blood. The receptors were gathered from a girl aged 2 to 9 with multiple sclerosis. The CDR3 runs from the conserved cysteine through the conserved F or W. Each record gives: D gene, clone size, V gene, J gene, CDR3 DNA, CDR3 protein. The D gene is left open where the match is weak. Part of the rows lack a size; the others show once, few, many or a class for expanded clones.

>NA|NA|TRBV5-1|TRBJ2-5
TGCGCCAGCAGTATCCAGGGAAGTGGCCAAGAGACCCAGTACTTC
CASSIQGSGQETQYF
>TRBD2|NA|TRBV20-1|TRBJ2-1
TGCAGTGCTGGTGTCGCGGGAGGCCTAAACTCCTACAATGAGCAGTTCTTC
CSAGVAGGLNSYNEQFF
>NA|few|TRBV20-1|TRBJ2-7
TGCAGTGCTACCGGAAACTACGAGCAGTACTTC
CSATGNYEQYF
>TRBD2|NA|TRBV6-5|TRBJ2-3
TGTGCCAGCAGTCCCAGCGGGGGCTCAGGTAGTACGCAGTATTTT
CASSPSGGSGSTQYF
>NA|NA|TRBV12-3/TRBV12-4|TRBJ1-4
TGTGCCAGCAGCCACACAGGGACGGCTAATGAAAAACTGTTTTTT
CASSHTGTANEKLFF
>NA|NA|TRBV29-1|TRBJ2-5
TGCAGCGGGGGGGCTAGGTACCAAGAGACCCAGTACTTC
CSGGARYQETQYF
>NA|NA|TRBV20-1|TRBJ2-5
TGCAGTGCTACCACGAGACAAGAGACCCAGTACTTC
CSATTRQETQYF
>NA|NA|TRBV20-1|TRBJ1-1
TGCAGTGCTCCCGCCCGGCAGCGAAACACTGAAGCTTTCTTT
CSAPARQRNTEAFF
>NA|few|TRBV29-1|TRBJ2-3
TGCAGCGTTGGGGTAACTGCTACAGATACGCAGTATTTT
CSVGVTATDTQYF
>NA|NA|TRBV27|TRBJ2-1
TGTGCCAGCACTCGCAAAATAAATGGGGCAGAATCCTACAATGAGCAGTTCTTC
CASTRKINGAESYNEQFF
>NA|NA|TRBV7-7|TRBJ2-5
TGTGCCAGCAGCTTAAGCCAAGAGGGGGGGTCCCAGTACTTC
CASSLSQEGGSQYF
>TRBD1|NA|TRBV5-1|TRBJ2-7
TGTGCCAGCAGTTTTGGACAGGGCACCTACGAGCAGTACTTC
CASSFGQGTYEQYF
>TRBD1|NA|TRBV6-2/TRBV6-3|TRBJ2-1
TGTGCCAGCAGGACCCCAGGGGGCCCTTACAATGAGCAGTTCTTC
CASRTPGGPYNEQFF
>TRBD2|NA|TRBV11-2|TRBJ2-1
TGTGCCAGCAACGAGTGGCGGGGGATTAGCCAAGTTTGGAATGAGCAGTTCTTC
CASNEWRGISQVWNEQFF
>TRBD1|NA|TRBV29-1|TRBJ1-1
TGCAGTGCCGGGGCAGGGGGAAGGCTGAGCACTGAAGCTTTCTTT
CSAGAGGRLSTEAFF
>NA|few|TRBV20-1|TRBJ2-1
TGCAGTGCTATGGAGCGTCGCTCCTACAATGAGCAGTTCTTC
CSAMERRSYNEQFF
>NA|NA|TRBV29-1|TRBJ2-1
TGCAGCGTTGAAGATATTGCCCCTGGGCAGTTCTTCAATGAGCAGTTCTTC
CSVEDIAPGQFFNEQFF
>NA|few|TRBV25-1|TRBJ2-6
TGTGCCAGCAGTGAATATGGCGGAAGACCTTCTGGGGCCAACGTCCTGACTTTC
CASSEYGGRPSGANVLTF
>NA|NA|TRBV3-1|TRBJ2-5
TGTGCCAGCAGCCAAAGGAGGGGTTTATCAGAGACCCAGTACTTC
CASSQRRGLSETQYF
>NA|NA|TRBV24-1|TRBJ2-3
TGTGCCACCAGTGAAGGGCAGAACACAGATACGCAGTATTTT
CATSEGQNTDTQYF
>NA|few|TRBV29-1|TRBJ2-5
TGCAGCGGCTTGGGGGCTGTCCAAGAGACCCAGTACTTC
CSGLGAVQETQYF
>NA|NA|TRBV7-3|TRBJ2-3
TGTGCCAGCAGCTTTCAGACAGCGGGCACAGATACGCAGTATTTT
CASSFQTAGTDTQYF
>NA|NA|TRBV9|TRBJ2-5
TGTGCCAGCAGCGTAGAAGGAGGTCAAGAGACCCAGTACTTC
CASSVEGGQETQYF
>NA|NA|TRBV19|TRBJ2-2
TGTGCCAGTAGTATGGTCACCGGGGAGCTGTTTTTT
CASSMVTGELFF
>TRBD2|few|TRBV29-1|TRBJ2-1
TGCAGCGTGGGGGGACTAGCGTATGAGCAGTTCTTC
CSVGGLAYEQFF
>TRBD2|NA|TRBV6-1|TRBJ2-3
TGTGCCAGCAGTGTGGGGGGAGGGCCGGGAGATACGCAGTATTTT
CASSVGGGPGDTQYF
>NA|once|TRBV7-9|TRBJ2-6
TGTGCCAGCGGCGGGAATCGTCCTGGGGACAACGTCCTGACTTTC
CASGGNRPGDNVLTF